These 25 T cell receptor beta chains originate from one sample sequenced in a study of cytomegalovirus exposure and HLA in healthy donors. The primer mix had 60 Vbeta and 13 Jbeta primers. Profiling relied on immunoSEQ multiplex PCR, and the TCRdb table lists in-frame clones only, not all of them. The sample lists roughly 180,000 clones; about 10% were seen once. Specimen: PBMCs. These receptors were collected from a woman aged 25-40 years in good health and CMV-seropositive.

This clone showed up just a few times. The DNA for the CDR3 is TGCGCCAGCAGCCAAGCGGTTGGACTATCAAATTCACCCCTCCACTTT. Amino acid sequence: CASSQAVGLSNSPLHF. V is TRBV4-1 and J is TRBJ1-6; D gene uncertain. Trimming pared 1 base from V and 7 bases from J, leaving 14 bases between. Germline CDR1 is MGHRA and CDR2 is YSYEKL. This CDR3 comprises 16 residues.

The chain has TRBV6-1 and TRBJ2-5, with 8 bases that match TRBD2. V trimming: 7 bases; J trimming: 2 bases; junction bases outside the gene matches: 3. Germline V gives CDR1 MNHNS, CDR2 SASEGT. This CDR3 contains 13 residues. DNA for the CDR3: TGTGCCAGCATGCAGCGGGGGCAAGAGACCCAGTACTTC. It translates to CASMQRGQETQYF.

The V call is TRBV5-4, the J call TRBJ2-1, with 9 nucleotides matching TRBD2. The length of the CDR3 is 16 residues. Trimming at V came to 3 bases and at J to 0 bases, leaving 4 bases not matched to a gene. Per germline, CDR1 SGHNT and CDR2 YYREEE (reference sequence). The CDR3 sequence: CASSSPGLASYNEQFF. The CDR3, as DNA: TGTGCCAGCAGCTCTCCGGGACTAGCCTCCTACAATGAGCAGTTCTTC.

The CDR3 DNA reads as TGTGCCAGCTCACCAGGAGCGGGAGCCTCCTACGAGCAGTACTTC. Translation: CASSPGAGASYEQYF. The gene calls are TRBV18 and TRBJ2-7; 8 bases match TRBD2. With 2 bases clipped from V and 0 bases from J, the junction kept 3 bases outside the gene matches. Germline values: CDR1 KGHSH, CDR2 LQKENI. The CDR3 is 15 amino acids.

V gene TRBV29-1 combines with J gene TRBJ2-5; 10 bases match TRBD2. The J call is uncertain, as TRBJ2-7 better fits the DNA end. CDR3 size: 15 residues. Germline CDR1 SQVTM, CDR2 ANQGSEA. The CDR3, as DNA: TGCAGCGTTGAAGAAGGGTCTAGCGGGGGCTACGAGCAGTACTTC. This encodes CSVEEGSSGGYEQYF.

This clone has more than one count but fewer than ten. The rearrangement links TRBV15 to TRBJ2-5, with 10 bases aligning to TRBD2. Trimming cost V 8 bases and J 3 bases; bases outside gene matches: 9. Germline V gene lookup returns CDR1 LNHNV and CDR2 YYDKDF (reference sequence). There are 15 residues in the CDR3. CDR3 nucleotides: TGTGCCACCTATGGACTAGCGGTCCTTAAAGAGACCCAGTACTTC. Translation: CATYGLAVLKETQYF.

The chain links TRBV6-1 to TRBJ2-3; 10 nucleotides line up with TRBD1. The CDR3 length is 15 residues. Per germline, CDR1 MNHNS and CDR2 SASEGT. V shed 5 bases, J shed 6 bases, and the junction held 8 bases outside the gene matches. This chain's CDR3 is CASSRQGAPVDTQYF. CDR3 DNA: TGTGCCAGCAGTCGACAGGGGGCGCCGGTGGATACGCAGTATTTT.

This clone was detected a few times. The chain has TRBV5-1 and TRBJ2-7, with no clear D. Trimming stripped 5 bases from V and 0 bases from J, with 12 bases between. Germline V gene sequence: CDR1 SGHRS, CDR2 YFSETQ. The CDR3 loop spans 14 amino acids. CDR3 DNA sequence: TGCGCCAGCAGATTGTTGGTGAGCTCCTACGAGCAGTACTTC. Translation: CASRLLVSSYEQYF.

This clone has only a few counts. The V call is TRBV5-6, the J call TRBJ2-7; the match to TRBD2 covers 11 bases. Germline-derived CDR1 and CDR2 are SGHDT and YYEEEE. J was trimmed by 3 bases and V by 2 bases; bases with no gene match: 4. This CDR3 has 15 residues. Here the CDR3 DNA reads TGTGCCAGCAGCTTATGGGGACTAGCGGTCTACGAGCAGTACTTC. Amino acids: CASSLWGLAVYEQYF.

This clone was recorded only once. The chain has TRBV2 and TRBJ2-7, with TRBD1 matching 7 bases. In germline, CDR1 is SNHLY, CDR2 FYNNEI. This CDR3 has 15 amino acids. The trim removed 8 bases at V and 0 bases at J, leaving 10 bases unmatched. CDR3 protein: CASPIQPGGSYEQYF. The CDR3 coding sequence is TGTGCCAGCCCCATTCAGCCAGGGGGCTCCTACGAGCAGTACTTC.

This chain uses TRBV6-5 with TRBJ2-2, with D tentatively TRBD2 (6 bases). This CDR3 has 14 residues. Trimming took off 6 bases at V and 0 bases at J, with 8 bases between the two ends. The germline CDR1 and CDR2 sequences are MNHEY and SVGAGI. The CDR3 nucleotides are TGTGCCAGCAGACGGACTACGAACACCGGGGAGCTGTTTTTT. Its protein is CASRRTTNTGELFF.

This clone was counted between two and nine times. This chain connects TRBV12-5 to TRBJ2-4; 9 bases are shared with TRBD1. V was clipped by 1 base and J by 1 base; unmatched bases: 5. Per germline, CDR1 LGHNT and CDR2 FRNRAP. CDR3 size: 17 residues. CDR3 sequence: CASGLDRTGEAKNIQYF. CDR3 bases: TGTGCTAGTGGTTTGGACCGGACAGGGGAGGCCAAAAACATTCAGTACTTC.

The chain has TRBV30 and TRBJ2-5, with 7 bases fitting TRBD2. The CDR3 totals 12 residues. Germline loops: CDR1 GTSNPN, CDR2 SVGIG (reference sequence). Trimming cost V 2 bases and J 4 bases; bases outside gene matches: 1. The DNA for the CDR3 is TGTGCCTGGAGTTGGGGGGGAGAGACCCAGTACTTC. This encodes CAWSWGGETQYF.

This clone turned up a few times. The chain uses TRBV15 and TRBJ2-3; weak D call: TRBD2 (5 bases). Germline-derived CDR1 and CDR2 are LNHNV and YYDKDF (reference sequence). The CDR3 totals 14 residues. Trimming removed 1 base from V and 1 base from J, with 6 bases in between. For the CDR3, the DNA is TGTGCCACCAGCAGAGGGGGAGGCACAGATACGCAGTATTTT. Its protein product is CATSRGGGTDTQYF.

This chain joins TRBV7-9 and TRBJ2-2; TRBD1 might be the D (5 bases). V shed 5 bases and J shed 3 bases, with 22 bases lying between them. CDR3 length equals 18 residues. Germline CDR1 reads SEHNR; CDR2 reads FQNEAQ (reference sequence). The CDR3 sequence: CASSLPPDNPRDTGELFF. The CDR3 DNA follows: TGTGCCAGCAGCCTACCCCCGGACAACCCTCGGGACACCGGGGAGCTGTTTTTT.

This sequence joins TRBV7-3 and TRBJ2-1; D ambiguous. The germline gives CDR1 SGHTA, CDR2 FQGTGA. The V end was cut by 1 base, the J end by 4 bases, with 5 bases between. The CDR3 loop spans 13 amino acids. CDR3 in DNA: TGTGCCAGCAGCTTAAACGAGTACAATGAGCAGTTCTTC. Amino acids: CASSLNEYNEQFF.

This clone has only a few counts. The chain couples TRBV7-2 to TRBJ2-7, with a tentative D call TRBD2 (6 bases). The V end was cut by 6 bases, the J end by 2 bases, with 14 bases between. Germline V lookup: CDR1 SGHTA, CDR2 FQGNSA. The CDR3 totals 14 residues. In nucleotides, the CDR3 is TGTGCCAGCAGGGGGGGAGGCTCCACCTACGAGCAGTACTTC. Translation: CASRGGGSTYEQYF.

The chain recombines TRBV30 with TRBJ1-5; D gene ambiguous. Germline V gene data show CDR1 as GTSNPN and CDR2 as SVGIG (reference sequence). V was shortened by 1 base and J by 2 bases, with 9 bases between the two germline ends. The CDR3 has 14 residues. CDR3 region: CAWSDKIGNQPQHF. The CDR3 DNA sequence: TGTGCCTGGAGTGACAAGATCGGCAATCAGCCCCAGCATTTT.

The gene calls are TRBV7-9 and TRBJ1-4; TRBD1 might be the D (6 bases). The V end lost 3 bases, the J end lost 0 bases, and 14 bases lay between the germline ends. The CDR3 is made up of 17 amino acids. Germline assignment: CDR1 SEHNR and CDR2 FQNEAQ (reference sequence). CDR3 sequence: CASSFLTGSATNEKLFF. The CDR3, as DNA: TGTGCCAGCAGCTTTCTAACAGGGAGTGCAACTAATGAAAAACTGTTTTTT.

The J gene is TRBJ2-5, the V gene TRBV29-1, with D possibly matching TRBD1 (6 bases). Per the germline V gene, CDR1 is SQVTM and CDR2 is ANQGSEA. The CDR3 loop spans 14 amino acids. V lost 1 base, J lost 4 bases, and 13 bases lay in between. The CDR3 DNA is TGCAGCGTTGAAGCAACAGGGTACGGAGAGACCCAGTACTTC. Its translation is CSVEATGYGETQYF.

V gene TRBV28 combines with J gene TRBJ2-7, with D maybe TRBD2 (6 bases). Per germline, CDR1 MDHEN and CDR2 SYDVKM. The V and J ends lost 3 bases and 2 bases respectively, with 14 bases between them. The CDR3 consists of 15 residues. In nucleotides, the CDR3 is TGTGCCAGCAGTTTGACGGCAGGAGGGGCCTACGAGCAGTACTTC. Translated: CASSLTAGGAYEQYF.

This clone was picked up a small number of times. The chain combines TRBV10-2 with TRBJ1-2; 8 positions match TRBD1. There are 12 residues in the CDR3. The germline CDR1 and CDR2 sequences are WSHSY and SAAADI. After removal of 10 bases from V and 7 bases from J, the junction contained 8 bases not matched to a gene. This CDR3 is CATSTGEGGYTF. The DNA of the CDR3 is TGCGCCACTTCGACAGGGGAGGGTGGCTACACCTTC.

The chain links TRBV12-2 to TRBJ2-2; no check of the table's D call, TRBD2, against the DNA was made. TRBV12-2 is listed as a pseudogene. The CDR3 length is 15 residues. DNA for the CDR3: TGTGCAAGTCGCTTATCCCCTAGCGGCACCGGGGAGCTGTTTTTT. Translating it yields CASRLSPSGTGELFF.

J is TRBJ1-2 and V is TRBV18, with TRBD1 as a possible D gene (5 bases). The germline gives CDR1 KGHSH, CDR2 LQKENI. V was clipped by 2 bases and J by 6 bases, with 19 bases between them. The CDR3 contains 16 residues. CDR3 bases: TGTGCCAGCTCACCAACATCCGACAGCCGTCCCAATGGCTACACCTTC. Translation gives CASSPTSDSRPNGYTF.

The V call is TRBV2, the J call TRBJ2-5; TRBD2 is a possible D gene (6 bases). The V gene's germline CDR1 is SNHLY and CDR2 FYNNEI. The CDR3 length is 13 residues. V lost 5 bases and J 5 bases, leaving 12 bases between the germline ends. The CDR3 DNA reads TGTGCCAGCAGTTCGACTAGAAGGGAGACCCAGTACTTC. Its protein is CASSSTRRETQYF.